This TCR beta chain was identified during a study of shared T cell receptors in the human thymus. Germline V gene lookup returns CDR1 SGHRS and CDR2 YFSETQ. The CDR3 runs 13 residues. V was shortened by 5 bases and J by 2 bases, with 8 bases between the two germline ends. The protocol was immunoSEQ multiplex PCR, while the TCRdb copy is restricted to in-frame clones and leaves out a portion. The sample has 700,000 to 750,000 clones, 80% to 90% seen once. This clone has a single count. The sample was also reused in another study, on human thymus T cells. That work states: Corrective cardiac operations yielded the resected thymus tissue. Across thymic and blood repertoires, the usage of V and J genes appeared to be biased. Overlap was high between thymic repertoires from unrelated individuals, as reported in related research.

The chain carries TRBV5-1 and TRBJ2-1, with TRBD1 as a possible D gene (6 bases). Sample: thymocytes. This TCR was sampled from a girl in the first two years of life with a congenital heart defect. The CDR3 sequence: CASSGTPYNEQFF. CDR3 nucleotides: TGCGCCAGCAGTGGGACACCCTACAATGAGCAGTTCTTC.